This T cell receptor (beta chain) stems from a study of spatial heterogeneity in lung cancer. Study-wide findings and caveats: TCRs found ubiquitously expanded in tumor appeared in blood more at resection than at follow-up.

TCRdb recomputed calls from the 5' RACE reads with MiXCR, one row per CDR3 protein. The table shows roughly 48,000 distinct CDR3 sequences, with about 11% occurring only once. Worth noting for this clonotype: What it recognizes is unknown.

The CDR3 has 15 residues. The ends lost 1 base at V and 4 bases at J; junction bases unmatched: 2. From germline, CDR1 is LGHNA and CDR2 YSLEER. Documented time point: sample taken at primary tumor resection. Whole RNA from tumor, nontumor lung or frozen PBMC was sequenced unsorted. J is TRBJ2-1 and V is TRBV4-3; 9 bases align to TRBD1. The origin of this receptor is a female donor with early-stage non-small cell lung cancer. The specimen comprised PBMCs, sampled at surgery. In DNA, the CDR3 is TGCGCCAGCAGCCAAGGAGGGACAGGGTACAATGAGCAGTTCTTC. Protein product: CASSQGGTGYNEQFF.